This T cell receptor beta chain was obtained from a study of identical twins. Findings and limits, study-wide: Whereas memory repertoires showed no such difference, abundant cord blood beta clonotypes carried fewer insertions.

Deletions cut 5 bases from V and 5 bases from J, with 7 bases between. Germline values: CDR1 ENHRY, CDR2 SYGVKD. The CDR3 length is 12 residues. TCRdb recomputed calls from the 5' RACE reads with MiXCR, one row per CDR3 protein. The table includes about 700,000 distinct CDR3 sequences, 8.6% detected once. Notes on this clonotype: The antigen is not known.

These sequences were also reported in another study, on yellow fever vaccine responses in identical twins. This second study says: Reports say the vaccine T cell response in twins looked partly convergent and partly personalized.

The TCR sequence derives from a woman aged 18-29 years in good health. This chain connects TRBV10-3 to TRBJ1-5; D is unclear. Sequencing was performed on PBMCs. The CDR3 spells CAISSGHQPQHF. The CDR3 DNA follows: TGTGCCATCAGTAGCGGGCATCAGCCCCAGCATTTT.